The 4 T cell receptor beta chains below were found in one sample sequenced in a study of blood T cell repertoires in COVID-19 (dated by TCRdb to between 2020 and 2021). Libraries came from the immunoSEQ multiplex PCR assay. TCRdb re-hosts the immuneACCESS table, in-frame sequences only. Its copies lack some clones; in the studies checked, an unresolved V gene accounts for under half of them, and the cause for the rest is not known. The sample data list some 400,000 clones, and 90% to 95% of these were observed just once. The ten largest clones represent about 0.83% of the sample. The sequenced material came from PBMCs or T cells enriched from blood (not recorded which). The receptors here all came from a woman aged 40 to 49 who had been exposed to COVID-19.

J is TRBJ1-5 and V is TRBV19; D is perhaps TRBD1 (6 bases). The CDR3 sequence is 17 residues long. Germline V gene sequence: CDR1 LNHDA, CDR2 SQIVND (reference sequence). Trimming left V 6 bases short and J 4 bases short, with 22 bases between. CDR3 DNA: TGTGCCAGTAGCTCAACCCCAGGACAGCTTTTAAATCAGCCCCAGCATTTT. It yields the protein CASSSTPGQLLNQPQHF.

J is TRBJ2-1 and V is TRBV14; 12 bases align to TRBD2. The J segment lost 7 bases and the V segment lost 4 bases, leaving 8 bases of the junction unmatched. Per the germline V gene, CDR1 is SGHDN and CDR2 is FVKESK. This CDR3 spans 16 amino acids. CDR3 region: CASSLRTSGKRNEQFF. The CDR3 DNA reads TGTGCCAGCAGCCTAAGGACTAGCGGGAAACGGAATGAGCAGTTCTTC.

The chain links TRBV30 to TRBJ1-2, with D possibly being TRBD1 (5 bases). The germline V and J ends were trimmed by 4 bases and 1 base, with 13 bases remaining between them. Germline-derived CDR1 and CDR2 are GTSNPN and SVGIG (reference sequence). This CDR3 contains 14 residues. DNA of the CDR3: TGTGCCTGGATGATTCTAAGGGGTAACTATGGCTACACCTTC. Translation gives CAWMILRGNYGYTF.

The CDR3 nucleotides read TGTGCCAGCAGTGAATCCCCAGGCCCGTATTATGGCTACACCTTC. This gives the protein CASSESPGPYYGYTF. V gene TRBV6-1 combines with J gene TRBJ1-2; the D is unclear. CDR1 is MNHNS and CDR2 is SASEGT in the germline V gene. The CDR3 has 15 amino acids. Trimming pared 2 bases from V and 5 bases from J, leaving 15 bases between.